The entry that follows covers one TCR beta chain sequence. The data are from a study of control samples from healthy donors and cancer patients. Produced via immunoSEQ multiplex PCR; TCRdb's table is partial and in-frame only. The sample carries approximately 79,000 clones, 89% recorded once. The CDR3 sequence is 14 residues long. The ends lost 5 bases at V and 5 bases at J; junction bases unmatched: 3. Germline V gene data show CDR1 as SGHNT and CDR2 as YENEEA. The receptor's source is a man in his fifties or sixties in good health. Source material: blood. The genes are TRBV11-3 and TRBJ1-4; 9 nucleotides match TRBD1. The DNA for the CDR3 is TGTGCCAGCAGCCTCGGGACAGGGAATGAAAAACTGTTTTTT. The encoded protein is CASSLGTGNEKLFF.